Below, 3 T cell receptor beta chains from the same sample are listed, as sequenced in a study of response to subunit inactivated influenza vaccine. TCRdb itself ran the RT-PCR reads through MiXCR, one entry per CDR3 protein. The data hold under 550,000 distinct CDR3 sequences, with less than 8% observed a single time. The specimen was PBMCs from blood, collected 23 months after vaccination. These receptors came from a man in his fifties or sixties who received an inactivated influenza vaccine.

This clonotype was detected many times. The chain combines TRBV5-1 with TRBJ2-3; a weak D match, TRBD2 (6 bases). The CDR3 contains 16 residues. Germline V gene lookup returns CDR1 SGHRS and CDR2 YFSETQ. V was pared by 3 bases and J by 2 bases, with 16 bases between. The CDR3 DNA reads TGCGCCAGCAGCTCTCAAAGCGGGTTACCCACAGATACGCAGTATTTT. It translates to CASSSQSGLPTDTQYF.

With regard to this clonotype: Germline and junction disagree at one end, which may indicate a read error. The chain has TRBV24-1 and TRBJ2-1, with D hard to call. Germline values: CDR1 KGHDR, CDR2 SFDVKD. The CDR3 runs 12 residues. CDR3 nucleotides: TGTGCCACCAGTGATTTTCAAGGAATCCTAGTCTTC. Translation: CATSDFQGILVF.

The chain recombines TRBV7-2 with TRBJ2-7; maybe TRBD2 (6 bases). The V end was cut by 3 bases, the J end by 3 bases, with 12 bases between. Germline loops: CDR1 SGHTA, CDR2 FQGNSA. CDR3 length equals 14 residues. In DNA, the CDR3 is TGTGCCAGCAGCTTCTGGGGTAGCGGCTACGAGCAGTACTTC. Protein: CASSFWGSGYEQYF. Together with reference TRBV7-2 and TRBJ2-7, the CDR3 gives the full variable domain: GAGVSQSPSNKVTEKGKDVELRCDPISGHTALYWYRQSLGQGLEFLIYFQGNSAPDKSGLPSDRFSAERTGGSVSTLTIQRTQQEDSAVYLCASSFWGSGYEQYFGPGTRLTVT.